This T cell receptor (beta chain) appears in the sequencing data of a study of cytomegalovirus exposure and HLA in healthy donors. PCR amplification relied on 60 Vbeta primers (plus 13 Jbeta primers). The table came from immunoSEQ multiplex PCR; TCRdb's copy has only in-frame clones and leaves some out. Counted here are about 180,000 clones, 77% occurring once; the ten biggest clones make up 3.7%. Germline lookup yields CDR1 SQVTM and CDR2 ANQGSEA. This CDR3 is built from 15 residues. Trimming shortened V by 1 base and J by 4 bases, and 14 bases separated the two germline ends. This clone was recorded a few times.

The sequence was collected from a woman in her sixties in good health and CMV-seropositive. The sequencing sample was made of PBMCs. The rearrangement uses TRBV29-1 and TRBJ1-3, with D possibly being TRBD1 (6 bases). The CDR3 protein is CSVEVAGVGGNTIYF. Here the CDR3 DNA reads TGCAGCGTTGAAGTCGCAGGGGTTGGGGGAAACACCATATATTTT.